This entry describes one T cell receptor (beta chain). Its specificity is unknown. These data originate in a study of OX40 agonist ivuxolimab in advanced cancers. Study at large: Dosing consisted of intravenous ivuxolimab at 0.01 to 10 mg/kg every 2 weeks.

Study outcomes and limitations: In CD8+ T cells, expanded clones were on average more numerous than in CD4+.

TCRdb's table, derived via immunoSEQ multiplex PCR, lists solely in-frame clones and lacks some. The data show about 21,000 clones, roughly 69% seen once. The V gene's germline CDR1 is LNHNV and CDR2 YYDKDF (reference sequence). This CDR3 has 14 residues. Trimming pared 8 bases from V and 6 bases from J, leaving 18 bases between. Sequenced material: CD4+ or CD8+ T cells sorted from blood, taken in a trial of the OX40 agonist ivuxolimab. The chain carries TRBV15 and TRBJ2-3; no reliable D call. The receptor was isolated from an adult with an advanced solid tumor such as melanoma, head and neck, liver or kidney cancer. The CDR3: CATGALVGPDTQYF. DNA for the CDR3: TGTGCCACCGGTGCCTTGGTTGGGCCGGATACGCAGTATTTT.